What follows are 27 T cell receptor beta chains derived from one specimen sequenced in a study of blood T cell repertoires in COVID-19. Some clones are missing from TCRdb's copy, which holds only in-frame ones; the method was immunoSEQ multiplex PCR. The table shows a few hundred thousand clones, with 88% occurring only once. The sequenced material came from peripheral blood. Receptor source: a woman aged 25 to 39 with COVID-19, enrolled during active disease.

Written as DNA, the CDR3 is TGTGCCAGCAGTGAAGTTTTGCGGGGTGTATTAGATACGCAGTATTTT. Protein: CASSEVLRGVLDTQYF. This chain uses TRBV6-1 with TRBJ2-3; TRBD2 might be the D (6 bases). From germline, CDR1 is MNHNS and CDR2 SASEGT. The V end was cut by 1 base, the J end by 5 bases, with 16 bases between. The CDR3 is 16 amino acids.

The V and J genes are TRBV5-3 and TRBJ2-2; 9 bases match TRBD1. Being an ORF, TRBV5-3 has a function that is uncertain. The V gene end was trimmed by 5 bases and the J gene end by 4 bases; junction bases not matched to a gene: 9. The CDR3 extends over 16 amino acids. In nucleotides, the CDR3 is TGTGCCAGAAGGCCCGGGACAGGGCTTGCCACCGGGGAGCTGTTTTTT. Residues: CARRPGTGLATGELFF.

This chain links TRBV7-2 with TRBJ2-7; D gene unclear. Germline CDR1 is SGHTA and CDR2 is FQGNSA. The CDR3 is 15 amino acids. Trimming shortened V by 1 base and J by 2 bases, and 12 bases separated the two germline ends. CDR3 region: CASSLEAGKTYEQYF. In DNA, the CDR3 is TGTGCCAGCAGCTTAGAAGCAGGCAAGACCTACGAGCAGTACTTC.

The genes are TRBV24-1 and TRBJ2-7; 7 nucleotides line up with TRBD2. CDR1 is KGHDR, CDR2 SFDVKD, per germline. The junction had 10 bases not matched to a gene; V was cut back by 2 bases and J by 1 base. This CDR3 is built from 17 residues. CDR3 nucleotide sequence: TGTGCCACCAGTGATTGGAATATAGGGACTAATTCCTACGAGCAGTACTTC. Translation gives CATSDWNIGTNSYEQYF.

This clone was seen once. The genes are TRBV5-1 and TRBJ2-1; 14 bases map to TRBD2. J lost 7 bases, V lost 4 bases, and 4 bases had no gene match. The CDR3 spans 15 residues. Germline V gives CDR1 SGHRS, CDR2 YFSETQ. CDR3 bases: TGCGCCAGCAGCGGCGGGACTAGCGGGAGAAATGAGCAGTTCTTC. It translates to CASSGGTSGRNEQFF.

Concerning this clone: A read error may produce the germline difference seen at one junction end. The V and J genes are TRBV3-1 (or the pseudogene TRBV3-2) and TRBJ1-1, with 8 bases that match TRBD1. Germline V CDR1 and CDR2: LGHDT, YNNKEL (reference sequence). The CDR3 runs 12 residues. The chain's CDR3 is CASSQVDRVLYF. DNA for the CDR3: TGTGCCAGCAGCCAAGTGGACAGGGTCCTTTACTTT.

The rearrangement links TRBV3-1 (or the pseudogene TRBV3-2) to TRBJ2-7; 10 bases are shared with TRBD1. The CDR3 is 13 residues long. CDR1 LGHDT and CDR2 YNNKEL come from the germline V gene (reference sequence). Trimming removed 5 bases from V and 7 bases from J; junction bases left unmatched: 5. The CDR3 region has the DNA TGTGCCAGCAGCAGACAGGGGGCAGGGGAGCAGTACTTC. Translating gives CASSRQGAGEQYF.

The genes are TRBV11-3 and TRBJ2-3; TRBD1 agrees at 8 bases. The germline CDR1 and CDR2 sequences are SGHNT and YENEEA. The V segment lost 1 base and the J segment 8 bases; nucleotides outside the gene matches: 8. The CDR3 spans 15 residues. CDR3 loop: CASSLGGTGGFTQYF. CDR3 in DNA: TGTGCCAGCAGCTTAGGGGGGACAGGAGGCTTTACGCAGTATTTT.

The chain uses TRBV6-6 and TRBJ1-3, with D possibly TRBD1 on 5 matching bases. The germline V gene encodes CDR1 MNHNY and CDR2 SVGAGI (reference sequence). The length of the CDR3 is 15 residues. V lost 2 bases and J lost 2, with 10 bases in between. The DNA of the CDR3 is TGTGCCAGCAGTTACGTGCGACAGACTGGAAACACCATATATTTT. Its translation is CASSYVRQTGNTIYF.

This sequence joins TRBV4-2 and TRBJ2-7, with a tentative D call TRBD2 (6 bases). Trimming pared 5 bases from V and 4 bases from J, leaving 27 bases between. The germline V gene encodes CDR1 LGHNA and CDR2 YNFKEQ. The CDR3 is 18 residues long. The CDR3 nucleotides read TGTGCCAGCAGCTTGCGGGACTCCGAGCCGAGCCTAGGGTACGAGCAGTACTTC. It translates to CASSLRDSEPSLGYEQYF.

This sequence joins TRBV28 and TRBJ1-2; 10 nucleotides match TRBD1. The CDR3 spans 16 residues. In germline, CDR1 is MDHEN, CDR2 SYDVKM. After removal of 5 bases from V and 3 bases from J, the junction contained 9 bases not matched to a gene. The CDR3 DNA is TGTGCCAGCAGTCCCCGACAGGGGGCGAACGACTATGGCTACACCTTC. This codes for CASSPRQGANDYGYTF.

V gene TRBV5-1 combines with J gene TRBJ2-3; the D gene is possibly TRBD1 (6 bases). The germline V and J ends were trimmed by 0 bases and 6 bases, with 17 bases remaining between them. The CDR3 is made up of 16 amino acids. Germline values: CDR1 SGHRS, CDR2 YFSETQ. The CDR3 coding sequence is TGCGCCAGCAGCTTGGCCGAACAGGGAGTAGGGGATACGCAGTATTTT. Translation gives CASSLAEQGVGDTQYF. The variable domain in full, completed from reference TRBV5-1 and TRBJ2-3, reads KAGVTQTPRYLIKTRGQQVTLSCSPISGHRSVSWYQQTPGQGLQFLFEYFSETQRNKGNFPGRFSGRQFSNSRSEMNVSTLELGDSALYLCASSLAEQGVGDTQYFGPGTRLTVL.

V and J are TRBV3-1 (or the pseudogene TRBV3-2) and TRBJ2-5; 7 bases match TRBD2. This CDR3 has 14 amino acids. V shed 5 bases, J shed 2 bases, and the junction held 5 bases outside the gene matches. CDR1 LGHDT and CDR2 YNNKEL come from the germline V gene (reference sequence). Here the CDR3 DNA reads TGTGCCAGCAGCGCACCGGGACTACAAGAGACCCAGTACTTC. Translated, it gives CASSAPGLQETQYF.

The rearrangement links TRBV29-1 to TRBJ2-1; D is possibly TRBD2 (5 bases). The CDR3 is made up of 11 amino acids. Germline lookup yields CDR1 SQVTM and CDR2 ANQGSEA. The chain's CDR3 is CSAGLDNEQFF. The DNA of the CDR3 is TGCAGTGCCGGACTCGACAATGAGCAGTTCTTC.

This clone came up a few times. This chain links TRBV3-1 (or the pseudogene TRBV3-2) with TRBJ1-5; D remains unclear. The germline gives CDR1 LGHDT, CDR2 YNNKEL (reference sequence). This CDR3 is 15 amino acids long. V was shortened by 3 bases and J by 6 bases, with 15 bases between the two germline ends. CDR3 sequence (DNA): TGTGCCAGCAGCCAGTCCTTCGAGACATCTCAGCCCCAGCATTTT. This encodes CASSQSFETSQPQHF.

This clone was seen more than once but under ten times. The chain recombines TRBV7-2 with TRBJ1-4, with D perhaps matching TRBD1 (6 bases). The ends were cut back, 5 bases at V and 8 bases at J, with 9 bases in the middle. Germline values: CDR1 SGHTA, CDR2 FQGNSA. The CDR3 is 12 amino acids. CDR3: CASSPQGEKLFF. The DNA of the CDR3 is TGTGCCAGCAGCCCCCAGGGGGAAAAACTGTTTTTT.

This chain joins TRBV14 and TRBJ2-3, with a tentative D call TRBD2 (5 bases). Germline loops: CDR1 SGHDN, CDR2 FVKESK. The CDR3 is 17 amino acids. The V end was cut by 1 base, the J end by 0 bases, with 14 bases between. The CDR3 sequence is CASSQVGPGSSTDTQYF. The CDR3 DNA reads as TGTGCCAGCAGCCAAGTAGGTCCGGGATCTAGCACAGATACGCAGTATTTT.

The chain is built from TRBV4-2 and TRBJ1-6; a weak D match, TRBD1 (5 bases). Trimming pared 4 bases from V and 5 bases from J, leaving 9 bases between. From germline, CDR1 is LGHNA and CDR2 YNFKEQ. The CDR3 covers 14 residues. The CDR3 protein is CASSPPGDNSPLHF. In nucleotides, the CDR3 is TGTGCCAGCAGCCCCCCGGGGGATAATTCACCCCTCCACTTT.

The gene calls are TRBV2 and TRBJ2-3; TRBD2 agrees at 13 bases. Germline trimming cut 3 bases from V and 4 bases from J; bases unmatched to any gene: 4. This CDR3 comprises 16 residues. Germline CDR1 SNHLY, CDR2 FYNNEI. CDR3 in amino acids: CASSDSTSGRADTQYF. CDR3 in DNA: TGTGCCAGCAGTGACTCTACTAGCGGGAGGGCAGATACGCAGTATTTT.

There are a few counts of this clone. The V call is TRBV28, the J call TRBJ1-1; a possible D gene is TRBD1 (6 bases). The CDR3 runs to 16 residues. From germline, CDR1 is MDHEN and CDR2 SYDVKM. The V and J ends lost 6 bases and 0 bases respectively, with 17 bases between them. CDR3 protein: CASSPGRGGMNTEAFF. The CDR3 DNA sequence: TGTGCCAGCAGCCCGGGCAGGGGAGGGATGAACACTGAAGCTTTCTTT.

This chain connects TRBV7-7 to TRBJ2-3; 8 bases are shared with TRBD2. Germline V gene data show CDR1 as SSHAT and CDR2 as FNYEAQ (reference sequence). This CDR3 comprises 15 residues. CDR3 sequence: CSRGDLAGSTDTQYF. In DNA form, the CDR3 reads TGTTCCCGGGGAGATCTAGCGGGTAGCACAGATACGCAGTATTTT.

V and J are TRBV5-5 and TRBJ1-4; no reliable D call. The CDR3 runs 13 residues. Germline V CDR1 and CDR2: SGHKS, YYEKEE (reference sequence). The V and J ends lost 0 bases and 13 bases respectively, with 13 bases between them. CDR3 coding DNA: TGTGCCAGCAGCTTGGAGATGAGACGAGGACTGTTTTTT. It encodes CASSLEMRRGLFF.

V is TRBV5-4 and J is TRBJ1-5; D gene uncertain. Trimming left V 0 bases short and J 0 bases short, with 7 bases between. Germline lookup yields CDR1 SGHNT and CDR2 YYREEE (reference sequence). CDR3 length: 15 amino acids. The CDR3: CASSLAPGSNQPQHF. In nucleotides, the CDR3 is TGTGCCAGCAGCTTGGCCCCAGGTAGCAATCAGCCCCAGCATTTT.

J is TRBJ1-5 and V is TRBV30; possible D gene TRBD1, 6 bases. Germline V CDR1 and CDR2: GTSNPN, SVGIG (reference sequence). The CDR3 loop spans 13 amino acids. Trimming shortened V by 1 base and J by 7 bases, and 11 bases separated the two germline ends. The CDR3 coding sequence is TGTGCCTGGAGTGGAGGGGGAAAGCAGCCCCAGCATTTT. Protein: CAWSGGGKQPQHF.

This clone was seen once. CDR3 loop: CASSYSSSTGEQFF. CDR3 in DNA: TGTGCCAGCAGTTACTCAAGTAGTACGGGTGAGCAGTTCTTC. The chain joins TRBV6-5 to TRBJ2-1; D ambiguous. The V end lost 0 bases, the J end lost 9 bases, and 12 bases lay between the germline ends. CDR3 size: 14 residues. Germline V lookup: CDR1 MNHEY, CDR2 SVGAGI.

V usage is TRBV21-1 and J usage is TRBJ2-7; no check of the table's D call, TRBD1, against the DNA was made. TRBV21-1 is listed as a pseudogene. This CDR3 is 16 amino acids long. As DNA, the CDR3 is TGTGCCAGCAGCAAAAGGTTGTCAGGGCGTTCCTACGAGCAGTACTTC. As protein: CASSKRLSGRSYEQYF.

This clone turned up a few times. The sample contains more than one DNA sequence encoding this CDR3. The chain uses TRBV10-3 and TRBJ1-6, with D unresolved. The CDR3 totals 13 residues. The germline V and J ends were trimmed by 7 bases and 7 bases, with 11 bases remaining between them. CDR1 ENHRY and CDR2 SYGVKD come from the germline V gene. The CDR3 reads CAIKGGDNSPLHF. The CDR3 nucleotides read TGTGCCATCAAGGGAGGTGACAATTCACCCCTCCACTTT.